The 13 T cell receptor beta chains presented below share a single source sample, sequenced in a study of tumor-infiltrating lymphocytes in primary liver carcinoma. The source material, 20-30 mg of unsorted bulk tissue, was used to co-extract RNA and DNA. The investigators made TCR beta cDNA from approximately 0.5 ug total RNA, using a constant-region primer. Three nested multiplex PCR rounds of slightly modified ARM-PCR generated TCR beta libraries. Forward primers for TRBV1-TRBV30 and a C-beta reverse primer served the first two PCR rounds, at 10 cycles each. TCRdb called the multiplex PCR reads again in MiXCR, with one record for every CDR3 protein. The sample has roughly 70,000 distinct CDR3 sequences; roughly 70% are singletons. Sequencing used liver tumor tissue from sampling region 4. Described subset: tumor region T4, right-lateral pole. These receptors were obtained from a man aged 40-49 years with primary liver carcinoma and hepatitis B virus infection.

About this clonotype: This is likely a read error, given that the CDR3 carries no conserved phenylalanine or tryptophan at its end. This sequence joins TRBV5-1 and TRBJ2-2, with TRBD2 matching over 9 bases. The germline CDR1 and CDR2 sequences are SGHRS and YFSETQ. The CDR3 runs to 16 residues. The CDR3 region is CASSSTPAGGNGDLFL. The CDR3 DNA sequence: TGCGCCAGCAGCTCAACGCCGGCGGGAGGGAACGGGGACCTGTTTTTA.

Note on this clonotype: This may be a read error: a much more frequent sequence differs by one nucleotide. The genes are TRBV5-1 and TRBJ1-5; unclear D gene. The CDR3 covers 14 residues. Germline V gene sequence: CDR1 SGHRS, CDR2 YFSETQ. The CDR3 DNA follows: TGCGCCAGCGGCTTGGACGCGGGGAATCAGCCCCAGCAGTTT. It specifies CASGLDAGNQPQQF.

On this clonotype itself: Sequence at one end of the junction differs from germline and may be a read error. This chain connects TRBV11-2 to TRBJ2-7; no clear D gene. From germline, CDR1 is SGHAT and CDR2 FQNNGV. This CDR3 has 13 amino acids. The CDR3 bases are TGTGCCAGCAGCTTTGATGACTCCTACAAGCAGTACTTC. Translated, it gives CASSFDDSYKQYF.

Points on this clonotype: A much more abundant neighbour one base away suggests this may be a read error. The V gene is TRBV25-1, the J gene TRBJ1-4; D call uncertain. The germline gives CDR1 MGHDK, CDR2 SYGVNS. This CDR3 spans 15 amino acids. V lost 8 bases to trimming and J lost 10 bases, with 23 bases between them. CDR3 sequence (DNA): TGTGCCAGCGCCGGAACAGAGATTTTCGGTGTAAAACTGTTTTTT. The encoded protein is CASAGTEIFGVKLFF.

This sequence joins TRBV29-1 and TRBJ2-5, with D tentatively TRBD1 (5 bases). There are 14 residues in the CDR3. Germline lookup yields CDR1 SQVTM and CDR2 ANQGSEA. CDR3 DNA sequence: TGCAACATTGAAGATGTCGGACAAGGAGAGACCCAGTACTTC. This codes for CNIEDVGQGETQYF.

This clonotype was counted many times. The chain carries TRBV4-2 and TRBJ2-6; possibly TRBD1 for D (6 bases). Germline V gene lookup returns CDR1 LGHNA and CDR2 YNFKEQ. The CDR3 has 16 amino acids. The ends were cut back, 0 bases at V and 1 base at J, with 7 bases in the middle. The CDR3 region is CASSQDGQSGANVLTF. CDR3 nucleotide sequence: TGTGCCAGCAGCCAAGATGGACAGTCTGGGGCCAACGTCCTGACTTTC.

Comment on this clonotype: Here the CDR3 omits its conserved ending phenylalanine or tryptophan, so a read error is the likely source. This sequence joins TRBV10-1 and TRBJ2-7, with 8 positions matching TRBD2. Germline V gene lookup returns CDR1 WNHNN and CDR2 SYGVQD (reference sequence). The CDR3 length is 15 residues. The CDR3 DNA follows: TGTGCCAGCAGTCCTGGACTAGCAAACTCCTACGAGCAGTACCTC. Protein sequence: CASSPGLANSYEQYL.

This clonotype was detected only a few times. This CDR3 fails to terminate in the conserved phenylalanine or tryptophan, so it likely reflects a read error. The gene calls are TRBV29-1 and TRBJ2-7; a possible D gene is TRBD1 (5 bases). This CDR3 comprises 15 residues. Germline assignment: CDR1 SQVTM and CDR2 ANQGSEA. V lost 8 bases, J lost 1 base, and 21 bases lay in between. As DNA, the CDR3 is TGCAGCCTACGCCCTTCCAGGGTCAAGTCCTACGAGCAGTACTTG. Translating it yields CSLRPSRVKSYEQYL.

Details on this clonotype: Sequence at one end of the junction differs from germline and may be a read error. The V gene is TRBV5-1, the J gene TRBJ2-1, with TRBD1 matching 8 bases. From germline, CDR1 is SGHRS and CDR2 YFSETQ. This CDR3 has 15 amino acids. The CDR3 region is CASSLGTGSYDEQSF. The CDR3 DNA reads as TGCGCCAGCAGCTTGGGGACAGGGTCATACGATGAGCAGTCCTTC.

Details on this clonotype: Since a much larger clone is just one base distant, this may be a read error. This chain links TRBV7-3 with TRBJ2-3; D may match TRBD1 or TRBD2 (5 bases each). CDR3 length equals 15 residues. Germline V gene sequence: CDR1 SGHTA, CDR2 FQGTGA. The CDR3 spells CASTLIRGSPDTQYF. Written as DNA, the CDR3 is TGTGCCAGCACCTTAATTCGGGGCTCCCCAGATACGCAGTATTTT.

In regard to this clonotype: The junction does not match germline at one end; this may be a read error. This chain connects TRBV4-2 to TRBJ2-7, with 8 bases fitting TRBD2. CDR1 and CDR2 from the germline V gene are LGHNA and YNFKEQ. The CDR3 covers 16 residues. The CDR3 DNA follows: TGTGCCGGCAGCCAAGCGCCTAGCGGGCTTTCCTACGAGCAGTACTTC. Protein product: CAGSQAPSGLSYEQYF.

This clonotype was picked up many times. The CDR3 DNA is TGTGCCAGCAGTTTAACTGGGGGGAGCTATGGCTACACCTTC. Residues: CASSLTGGSYGYTF. The chain couples TRBV28 to TRBJ1-2; D possibly corresponds to TRBD1 (5 bases). CDR3 length: 14 residues. CDR1 is MDHEN, CDR2 SYDVKM, per germline. Trimming shortened V by 2 bases and J by 4 bases, and 11 bases separated the two germline ends.

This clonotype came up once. CDR3 sequence reads: CASRLGTSGTDTQYF. As DNA, the CDR3 is TGTGCCAGCAGATTGGGGACTAGCGGAACAGATACGCAGTATTTT. The chain links TRBV7-9 to TRBJ2-3, with 11 bases matching TRBD2. CDR1 is SEHNR and CDR2 is FQNEAQ in the germline V gene (reference sequence). The CDR3 totals 15 residues. V was pared by 6 bases and J by 3 bases, with 5 bases of the junction left unmatched.